A single sample gave rise to the 25 T cell receptor beta chains below, sequenced in a study of blood T cell repertoires in COVID-19. Assay: immunoSEQ multiplex PCR; the TCRdb copy retains only in-frame clones and omits some. The sample has over 150,000 clones, 65% to 85% seen once. Material: peripheral blood. The receptors were sampled from a woman aged 70 to 79 who had recovered from COVID-19.

The chain carries TRBV18 and TRBJ2-7; 11 bases map to TRBD2. With 2 bases clipped from V and 5 bases from J, the junction kept 8 bases outside the gene matches. This CDR3 has 16 amino acids. Germline CDR1 and CDR2: KGHSH and LQKENI. CDR3 bases: TGTGCCAGCTCACCAACGGGACTAGCGGCCGAGAACGAGCAGTACTTC. Its protein is CASSPTGLAAENEQYF.

V is TRBV7-6 and J is TRBJ1-1; a weak D match, TRBD1 (6 bases). The V and J ends lost 2 bases and 7 bases respectively, with 17 bases between them. The germline V gene has CDR1 SGHVS and CDR2 FNYEAQ. This CDR3 is built from 15 residues. The DNA of the CDR3 is TGTGCCAGCAGCTTATCATATCTTGGGGGACATGAAGCTTTCTTT. It encodes CASSLSYLGGHEAFF. Full variable domain (rest looked up from reference TRBV7-6 and TRBJ1-1): GAGVSQSPRYKVTKRGQDVALRCDPISGHVSLYWYRQALGQGPEFLTYFNYEAQQDKSGLPNDRFSAERPEGSISTLTIQRTEQRDSAMYRCASSLSYLGGHEAFFGQGTRLTVV.

The CDR3 spells CASSLDLSGYTF. CDR3 coding DNA: TGTGCCAGCAGCTTGGACCTCAGTGGCTACACCTTC. The chain carries TRBV5-4 and TRBJ1-2; no clear D. Deletions cut 0 bases from V and 7 bases from J, with 7 bases between. There are 12 residues in the CDR3. Germline assignment: CDR1 SGHNT and CDR2 YYREEE (reference sequence).

V and J are TRBV3-1 (or the pseudogene TRBV3-2) and TRBJ2-1; 12 nucleotides align to TRBD2. CDR1 LGHDT and CDR2 YNNKEL come from the germline V gene (reference sequence). Trimming cost V 4 bases and J 4 bases; bases outside gene matches: 8. This CDR3 contains 17 residues. CDR3 coding DNA: TGTGCCAGCAGCCGCCCCGTTCTAGCGGGGGGGTACAATGAGCAGTTCTTC. Protein: CASSRPVLAGGYNEQFF.

The rearrangement links TRBV5-4 to TRBJ2-7; perhaps TRBD2 as D (5 bases). V lost 0 bases to trimming and J lost 9 bases, with 19 bases between them. CDR1 SGHNT and CDR2 YYREEE come from the germline V gene (reference sequence). This CDR3 is 15 amino acids long. This CDR3 reads CASSLDSLTSSGQYF. CDR3 bases: TGTGCCAGCAGCTTGGATTCTTTAACTAGTTCTGGGCAGTACTTC.

This clone was detected many times. This chain connects TRBV5-4 to TRBJ2-3; D is unresolved. The CDR3 length is 13 residues. Germline values: CDR1 SGHNT, CDR2 YYREEE (reference sequence). The V and J ends lost 1 base and 4 bases respectively, with 7 bases between them. Here the CDR3 DNA reads TGTGCCAGCAGCTTGAATCTCCCAGATACGCAGTATTTT. Encoded protein: CASSLNLPDTQYF.

V usage is TRBV9 and J usage is TRBJ2-4; TRBD2 is a possible D gene (5 bases). Germline V gives CDR1 SGDLS, CDR2 YYNGEE. The CDR3 contains 14 residues. V shed 4 bases and J shed 0 bases, with 8 bases lying between them. The CDR3 region has the DNA TGTGCCAGCAGCCCGGGGATAGCCAAAAACATTCAGTACTTC. Translation gives CASSPGIAKNIQYF.

This clone was found a few times. The chain employs TRBV7-2 and TRBJ2-7, with TRBD2 as a possible D gene (5 bases). The CDR3 covers 13 residues. V lost 1 base, J lost 7 bases, and 11 bases lay in between. Germline CDR1 SGHTA, CDR2 FQGNSA. The CDR3 DNA follows: TGTGCCAGCAGCTTAGGGGCTTCGGGGGAGCAGTACTTC. Its protein is CASSLGASGEQYF.

V and J are TRBV6-5 and TRBJ1-1; 9 bases fit TRBD1. The CDR3 totals 14 residues. V gave up 8 bases and J gave up 1 base; unmatched junction bases: 5. CDR1 and CDR2 from the germline V gene are MNHEY and SVGAGI. The CDR3 protein is CASLTTGGNTEAFF. For the CDR3, the DNA is TGTGCCAGCCTCACGACAGGGGGGAACACTGAAGCTTTCTTT.

The chain couples TRBV10-3 to TRBJ1-2, with D hard to call. This CDR3 is 13 amino acids long. Trimming shortened V by 4 bases and J by 2 bases, and 8 bases separated the two germline ends. The V gene's germline CDR1 is ENHRY and CDR2 SYGVKD. The CDR3 region has the DNA TGTGCCATCAGTGGGGTGGGCAACTATGGCTACACCTTC. Encoded protein: CAISGVGNYGYTF.

This chain links TRBV5-1 with TRBJ2-3, with 8 bases that match TRBD2. Germline V gives CDR1 SGHRS, CDR2 YFSETQ. With 6 bases clipped from V and 6 bases from J, the junction kept 12 bases outside the gene matches. The CDR3 is made up of 15 amino acids. The CDR3 spells CASTLAAGGGDTQYF. The CDR3, as DNA: TGCGCCAGCACCCTTGCGGCGGGGGGCGGGGATACGCAGTATTTT.

This chain uses TRBV6-5 with TRBJ2-7; 10 bases are a match to TRBD1. V was clipped by 8 bases and J by 3 bases; unmatched bases: 7. CDR3 length: 14 amino acids. Germline V lookup: CDR1 MNHEY, CDR2 SVGAGI. DNA of the CDR3: TGTGCCAGCCTAGGGGGACAGGGGTACTACGAGCAGTACTTC. This gives the protein CASLGGQGYYEQYF.

This chain links TRBV2 with TRBJ2-3; 8 positions match TRBD1. Germline values: CDR1 SNHLY, CDR2 FYNNEI. This CDR3 is built from 14 residues. Trimming removed 6 bases from V and 3 bases from J; junction bases left unmatched: 5. CDR3 sequence: CASSRTGQTDTQYF. The DNA of the CDR3 is TGTGCCAGCAGCCGGACAGGGCAAACAGATACGCAGTATTTT.

This chain connects TRBV7-3 to TRBJ2-3; the match to TRBD2 covers 9 bases. The CDR3 length is 18 residues. The junction had 23 bases not matched to a gene; V was cut back by 5 bases and J by 11 bases. CDR1 is SGHTA, CDR2 FQGTGA, per germline. The CDR3 bases are TGTGCCAGCAGCCCAAGGGGCGGAGCGGGAGGCCGTCCTTGGGGGCAGTATTTT. It is translated as CASSPRGGAGGRPWGQYF.

The chain uses TRBV19 and TRBJ2-5; TRBD1 is a possible D gene (6 bases). Trimming shortened V by 5 bases and J by 5 bases, and 18 bases separated the two germline ends. The CDR3 extends over 15 amino acids. Germline V CDR1 and CDR2: LNHDA, SQIVND (reference sequence). DNA for the CDR3: TGTGCCAGTAGTTTGGGGGCCGGTAGGGGGGAGACCCAGTACTTC. Its protein product is CASSLGAGRGETQYF.

CDR3 sequence reads: CASSRTTGEVPTDTQYF. CDR3 in DNA: TGTGCCAGCAGCCGAACCACAGGGGAAGTCCCCACAGATACGCAGTATTTT. This chain joins TRBV7-3 and TRBJ2-3; 7 positions match TRBD1. Per germline, CDR1 SGHTA and CDR2 FQGTGA. V dropped 5 bases and J dropped 2; count of bases not matched to a gene: 13. CDR3 length: 17 amino acids.

The gene calls are TRBV7-2 and TRBJ2-5; maybe TRBD2 (6 bases). The germline V gene has CDR1 SGHTA and CDR2 FQGNSA. The CDR3 is made up of 14 amino acids. V lost 4 bases and J lost 4, with 13 bases in between. The CDR3 nucleotides are TGTGCCAGCAGCTCCCACAACGGGGGAGAGACCCAGTACTTC. Translated: CASSSHNGGETQYF.

V is TRBV3-1 (or the pseudogene TRBV3-2) and J is TRBJ1-1, with D unresolved. CDR1 is LGHDT and CDR2 is YNNKEL in the germline V gene (reference sequence). The CDR3 loop spans 16 amino acids. Deletions cut 3 bases from V and 3 bases from J, with 17 bases between. The CDR3 sequence: CASSQDVGGGDTEAFF. The CDR3 DNA sequence: TGTGCCAGCAGCCAGGATGTTGGCGGCGGGGACACTGAAGCTTTCTTT.

V usage is TRBV13 and J usage is TRBJ2-7; 7 bases are a match to TRBD2. The CDR3 runs to 14 residues. V lost 5 bases to trimming and J lost 4 bases; unmatched junction nucleotides: 8. Germline-derived CDR1 and CDR2 are PRHDT and FYEKMQ (reference sequence). The CDR3 DNA is TGTGCCAGCAGCACCTCCCTGGGGGGGTACGAGCAGTACTTC. It specifies CASSTSLGGYEQYF. Complete variable domain (other parts from reference TRBV13 and TRBJ2-7): AAGVIQSPRHLIKEKRETATLKCYPIPRHDTVYWYQQGPGQDPQFLISFYEKMQSDKGSIPDRFSAQQFSDYHSELNMSSLELGDSALYFCASSTSLGGYEQYFGPGTRLTVT.

The chain uses TRBV5-1 and TRBJ1-5; maybe TRBD1 (5 bases). The V and J ends lost 3 bases and 0 bases respectively, with 13 bases between them. Germline CDR1 and CDR2: SGHRS and YFSETQ. CDR3 length: 16 residues. This CDR3 is CASSWQGPYSNQPQHF. For the CDR3, the DNA is TGCGCCAGCAGCTGGCAGGGCCCATATAGCAATCAGCCCCAGCATTTT.

The rearrangement links TRBV5-4 to TRBJ1-1; no firm D call. The V gene's germline CDR1 is SGHNT and CDR2 YYREEE (reference sequence). V lost 5 bases and J lost 5, with 16 bases in between. The CDR3 is 14 amino acids. This CDR3 is CASRPAPGGTEAFF. In DNA form, the CDR3 reads TGTGCCAGCAGACCAGCACCCGGAGGGACTGAAGCTTTCTTT.

V and J are TRBV9 and TRBJ1-3, with a tentative D call TRBD1 (6 bases). The CDR3 runs to 16 residues. The germline gives CDR1 SGDLS, CDR2 YYNGEE. V lost 3 bases to trimming and J lost 0 bases, with 13 bases between them. The CDR3 DNA is TGTGCCAGCAGCGGACACAGGGCCAACTCTGGAAACACCATATATTTT. This gives the protein CASSGHRANSGNTIYF.

This clone was detected once. The rearrangement joins TRBV5-5 to TRBJ2-7; TRBD2 matches at 10 bases. Germline V gives CDR1 SGHKS, CDR2 YYEKEE (reference sequence). The V segment lost 0 bases and the J segment 4 bases; nucleotides outside the gene matches: 7. This CDR3 has 16 amino acids. CDR3 protein: CASSLDPASGSYEQYF. CDR3 nucleotides: TGTGCCAGCAGCTTGGATCCGGCTAGCGGGAGTTACGAGCAGTACTTC.

Only a few counts were recorded for this clone. The V gene is TRBV5-4, the J gene TRBJ2-7; maybe TRBD2 (6 bases). CDR1 and CDR2 from the germline V gene are SGHNT and YYREEE (reference sequence). The V and J ends lost 4 bases and 2 bases respectively, with 13 bases between them. The CDR3 loop spans 14 amino acids. The CDR3: CASSPGRTAYEQYF. The DNA of the CDR3 is TGTGCCAGCAGCCCGGGGAGGACCGCCTACGAGCAGTACTTC. The entire variable domain, with the rest obtained from reference TRBV5-4 and TRBJ2-7, is as follows: ETGVTQSPTHLIKTRGQQVTLRCSSQSGHNTVSWYQQALGQGPQFIFQYYREEENGRGNFPPRFSGLQFPNYSSELNVNALELDDSALYLCASSPGRTAYEQYFGPGTRLTVT.

The chain carries TRBV7-3 and TRBJ1-2, with 7 bases identical to TRBD1. J gave up 1 base and V 5 bases, and 16 bases lay outside the gene matches. The CDR3 sequence is 18 residues long. Germline V gene sequence: CDR1 SGHTA, CDR2 FQGTGA. CDR3 nucleotide sequence: TGTGCCAGCAGCCTATACCCCGGGACAGTCGAACGTAACTATGGCTACACCTTC. It is translated as CASSLYPGTVERNYGYTF.